This passage covers 23 T cell receptor beta chains from one sample sequenced in a study of control samples from healthy donors and cancer patients. Data came from immunoSEQ multiplex PCR; TCRdb stores just in-frame clones and leaves some out. The table records some 150,000 clones, 93% of them present only once. Sequenced: blood. Every receptor here comes from a man aged 45 to 65 in good health.

J is TRBJ2-1 and V is TRBV6-1, with D uncertain. Germline V gene data show CDR1 as MNHNS and CDR2 as SASEGT. The CDR3 is made up of 13 amino acids. Trimming took 0 bases from V and 5 from J, leaving 5 bases between them. The CDR3 is CASSEAMDNEQFF. The CDR3 DNA reads TGTGCCAGCAGTGAAGCGATGGACAATGAGCAGTTCTTC.

CDR3 protein: CASSPPGTVSYEQYF. CDR3 in DNA: TGTGCCAGCTCACCACCGGGGACAGTCTCCTACGAGCAGTACTTC. The chain recombines TRBV18 with TRBJ2-7; 7 bases are a match to TRBD1. With 0 bases clipped from V and 0 bases from J, the junction kept 2 bases outside the gene matches. The length of the CDR3 is 15 residues. Germline lookup yields CDR1 KGHSH and CDR2 LQKENI.

V and J are TRBV7-9 and TRBJ2-7; TRBD2 is a possible D gene (5 bases). The CDR3 length is 17 residues. CDR1 is SEHNR and CDR2 is FQNEAQ in the germline V gene (reference sequence). V lost 6 bases and J 0 bases, leaving 21 bases between the germline ends. The CDR3 nucleotides read TGTGCCAGCAGACCCCCCCCGGCTTGGACTGCCTCCTACGAGCAGTACTTC. Protein: CASRPPPAWTASYEQYF.

This clone was recorded once. This chain connects TRBV28 to TRBJ1-1; no clear D. V was pared by 1 base and J by 3 bases, with 9 bases between. The CDR3 has 14 residues. Germline V gene sequence: CDR1 MDHEN, CDR2 SYDVKM. CDR3 DNA: TGTGCCAGCAGTTTATCAGACCAGTACACTGAAGCTTTCTTT. It yields the protein CASSLSDQYTEAFF.

The chain carries TRBV27 and TRBJ1-5; a weak D match, TRBD1 (6 bases). The CDR3 consists of 16 residues. V was pared by 5 bases and J by 0 bases, with 14 bases between. Germline values: CDR1 MNHEY, CDR2 SMNVEV (reference sequence). The CDR3 sequence is CASSRTGLYSNQPQHF. CDR3 bases: TGTGCCAGCAGTCGAACAGGGCTCTATAGCAATCAGCCCCAGCATTTT.

The chain links TRBV5-1 to TRBJ2-5; D possibly corresponds to TRBD1 (6 bases). Trimming removed 4 bases from V and 4 bases from J, with 20 bases in between. CDR3 size: 16 residues. Germline CDR1 reads SGHRS; CDR2 reads YFSETQ. CDR3 DNA: TGCGCCAGCAGCGGGGGAACAGGGCTGAGGGGAGAGACCCAGTACTTC. This gives the protein CASSGGTGLRGETQYF.

This clone has only one observation. The V call is TRBV11-2, the J call TRBJ1-1; D remains ambiguous. V lost 2 bases and J 3 bases, leaving 10 bases between the germline ends. CDR3 length: 14 amino acids. Germline CDR1 is SGHAT and CDR2 is FQNNGV. CDR3 region: CASSLHRFDTEAFF. DNA of the CDR3: TGTGCCAGCAGCTTACATCGGTTCGACACTGAAGCTTTCTTT.

V is TRBV9 and J is TRBJ2-7; 8 bases agree with TRBD1. V lost 0 bases and J lost 6; bases outside the gene matches: 8. The V gene's germline CDR1 is SGDLS and CDR2 YYNGEE. CDR3 length equals 15 residues. CDR3 bases: TGTGCCAGCAGCGTAGTGGGAGACAGGGGAGGCGAGCAGTACTTC. Protein product: CASSVVGDRGGEQYF.

V is TRBV7-2 and J is TRBJ2-5; TRBD2 is a possible D gene (5 bases). The CDR3 has 15 amino acids. Trimming removed 1 base at V and 2 bases at J, with 11 bases between. From germline, CDR1 is SGHTA and CDR2 FQGNSA. CDR3 sequence: CASSLGFRRQETQYF. The CDR3 DNA is TGTGCCAGCAGCTTAGGGTTTAGGAGGCAAGAGACCCAGTACTTC.

The chain couples TRBV6-5 to TRBJ2-5; TRBD1 or TRBD2 may be the D gene (6 bases each). The CDR3 extends over 14 amino acids. Germline assignment: CDR1 MNHEY and CDR2 SVGAGI. Trimming removed 7 bases from V and 4 bases from J, with 16 bases in between. CDR3 loop: CASTRGELGETQYF. The CDR3 DNA reads TGTGCCAGCACAAGGGGGGAGTTAGGAGAGACCCAGTACTTC.

This chain uses TRBV5-1 with TRBJ2-4, with TRBD2 identical over 12 bases. V shed 1 base, J shed 8 bases, and the junction held 4 bases outside the gene matches. This CDR3 has 15 residues. Germline V gives CDR1 SGHRS, CDR2 YFSETQ. The CDR3 DNA reads as TGCGCCAGCAGCTTGTTGGCTAGCGGGAGGGACATTCAGTACTTC. It is translated as CASSLLASGRDIQYF.

This chain uses TRBV6-4 with TRBJ2-1, with D possibly being TRBD1 (6 bases). The CDR3 consists of 12 residues. V lost 6 bases, J lost 10 bases, and 13 bases lay in between. Germline V gene lookup returns CDR1 MRHNA and CDR2 SNTAGT. The CDR3 nucleotides are TGTGCCAGCAGCTCCCCGACAGGCGAGCAGTTCTTC. Protein product: CASSSPTGEQFF.

The V gene is TRBV3-1 (or the pseudogene TRBV3-2), the J gene TRBJ1-1, with D tentatively TRBD1 (5 bases). Per germline, CDR1 LGHDT and CDR2 YNNKEL (reference sequence). The CDR3 totals 16 residues. V was shortened by 1 base and J by 4 bases, with 16 bases between the two germline ends. The CDR3 sequence is CASSQVGFDRRTEAFF. CDR3 nucleotides: TGTGCCAGCAGCCAAGTAGGTTTCGACAGACGCACTGAAGCTTTCTTT.

The CDR3 coding sequence is TGTGCCAGCAGTTTGACCCGGGAGCAGTTCTTC. As protein: CASSLTREQFF. The chain is built from TRBV9 and TRBJ2-1; D is unclear. Trimming removed 5 bases at V and 10 bases at J, with 10 bases between. The CDR3 is 11 amino acids. Germline V gene sequence: CDR1 SGDLS, CDR2 YYNGEE.

This clone was counted only a few times. The rearrangement links TRBV7-3 to TRBJ2-3; D not certain. V was cut by 1 base and J by 2 bases, with 10 bases left in between. CDR3 size: 15 residues. Per germline, CDR1 SGHTA and CDR2 FQGTGA. CDR3 sequence: CASSLNSPYTDTQYF. CDR3 nucleotide sequence: TGTGCCAGCAGCTTAAACTCACCCTACACAGATACGCAGTATTTT.

The V call is TRBV5-6, the J call TRBJ1-4; 9 bases are shared with TRBD1. Germline V gene lookup returns CDR1 SGHDT and CDR2 YYEEEE. The CDR3 has 16 residues. V was clipped by 0 bases and J by 5 bases; unmatched bases: 5. CDR3 nucleotide sequence: TGTGCCAGCAGCTTGGTTAGGGACAGGGTGAATGAAAAACTGTTTTTT. Protein: CASSLVRDRVNEKLFF.

CDR3 amino acids: CAWDRTAWNTEAFF. CDR3 nucleotide sequence: TGTGCCTGGGACAGGACGGCATGGAACACTGAAGCTTTCTTT. The chain links TRBV30 to TRBJ1-1; tentatively, D is TRBD1 (6 bases). V lost 5 bases to trimming and J lost 1 base, with 14 bases between them. Germline CDR1 and CDR2: GTSNPN and SVGIG (reference sequence). The CDR3 is 14 residues long.

This clone was seen just once. This chain connects TRBV5-5 to TRBJ2-1; perhaps TRBD2 as D (5 bases). The CDR3 runs 19 residues. Germline V CDR1 and CDR2: SGHKS, YYEKEE (reference sequence). The V gene lost 6 bases and the J gene lost 0 bases, with 25 bases spanning the gap. CDR3 residues: CASTPFSAVNYLSYNEQFF. CDR3 DNA: TGTGCCAGCACCCCATTTAGCGCCGTAAATTACCTCTCCTACAATGAGCAGTTCTTC.

The DNA for the CDR3 is TGCAGCGTTGGAGCAGGGGGCGGCAATCAGCCCCAGCATTTT. The encoded protein is CSVGAGGGNQPQHF. The chain links TRBV29-1 to TRBJ1-5, with TRBD1 matching over 8 bases. The trim removed 4 bases at V and 2 bases at J, leaving 4 bases unmatched. Germline loops: CDR1 SQVTM, CDR2 ANQGSEA. The CDR3 sequence is 14 residues long.

The chain combines TRBV6-6 with TRBJ1-2, with no clear D. Germline V lookup: CDR1 MNHNY, CDR2 SVGAGI (reference sequence). V was shortened by 10 bases and J by 7 bases, with 16 bases between the two germline ends. The CDR3 totals 12 residues. The CDR3 reads CATRGGEGGYTF. The CDR3 DNA reads TGTGCCACCCGAGGAGGAGAGGGTGGCTACACCTTC.

V is TRBV6-5 and J is TRBJ1-4; tentative D call: TRBD1 (5 bases). The CDR3 is 13 amino acids. V lost 9 bases and J lost 7, with 15 bases in between. Looked up from germline, CDR1 is MNHEY and CDR2 is SVGAGI. CDR3: CASTRRTFEKLFF. The CDR3 nucleotides read TGTGCCAGTACTAGGAGGACATTTGAAAAACTGTTTTTT.

The chain joins TRBV3-1 (or the pseudogene TRBV3-2) to TRBJ2-5; 9 nucleotides line up with TRBD2. This CDR3 has 15 amino acids. Germline V gene data show CDR1 as LGHDT and CDR2 as YNNKEL (reference sequence). V was clipped by 5 bases and J by 3 bases; unmatched bases: 7. The CDR3, as DNA: TGTGCCAGCAGCAGGGCTAGCGGGACTAAAGAGACCCAGTACTTC. Its protein is CASSRASGTKETQYF.

The rearrangement joins TRBV27 to TRBJ2-5; 7 nucleotides align to TRBD2. Germline V gene lookup returns CDR1 MNHEY and CDR2 SMNVEV (reference sequence). Germline trimming cut 1 base from V and 4 bases from J; bases unmatched to any gene: 6. The CDR3 sequence is 15 residues long. In DNA form, the CDR3 reads TGTGCCAGCAGTTTATATGGCGGGAGAGTAGAGACCCAGTACTTC. It yields the protein CASSLYGGRVETQYF.